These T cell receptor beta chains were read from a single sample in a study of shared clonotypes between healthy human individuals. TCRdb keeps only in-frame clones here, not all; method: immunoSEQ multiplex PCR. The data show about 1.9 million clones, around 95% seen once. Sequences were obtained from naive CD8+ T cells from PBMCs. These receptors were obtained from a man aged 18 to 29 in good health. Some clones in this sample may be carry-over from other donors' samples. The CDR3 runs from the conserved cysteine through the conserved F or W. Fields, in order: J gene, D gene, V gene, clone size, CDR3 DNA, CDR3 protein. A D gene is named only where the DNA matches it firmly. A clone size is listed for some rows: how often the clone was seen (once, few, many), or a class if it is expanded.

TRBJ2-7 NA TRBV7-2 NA TGTGCCAGCAGCCCGCCCCTACAACAGGTATTATTTCCCGAGCAGTACTTC CASSPPLQQVLFPEQYF
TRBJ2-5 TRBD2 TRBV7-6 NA TGTGCCAGCAGCCCAGGGACTAGCGGGAGTGGGACCCAGTACTTC CASSPGTSGSGTQYF
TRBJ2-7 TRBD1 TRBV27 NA TGTGCCAGCAGCCGTTCCCTGGACAGGGAGCTCTACGAGCAGTACTTC CASSRSLDRELYEQYF
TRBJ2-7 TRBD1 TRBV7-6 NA TGTGCCAGCAGCCTCGGACAGGGAGCGTACGAGCAGTACTTC CASSLGQGAYEQYF
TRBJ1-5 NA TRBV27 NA TGTGCCAGCAGTGCATACATCGACGCCATAGGCAATCAGCCCCAGCATTTT CASSAYIDAIGNQPQHF
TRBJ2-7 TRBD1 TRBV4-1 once TGCGCCAGCAGCCACACAGGGGTCTCCTACGAGCAGTACTTC CASSHTGVSYEQYF
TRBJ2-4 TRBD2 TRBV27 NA TGTGCCAGCAGTCCAGTCGGACTAGCGGGTTTGTCTAACATTCAGTACTTC CASSPVGLAGLSNIQYF
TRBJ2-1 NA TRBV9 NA TGTGCCAGCAGCGTCGATGGAGCCTACAATGAGCAGTTCTTC CASSVDGAYNEQFF
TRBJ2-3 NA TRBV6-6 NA TGTGCCAGCAGTTACGGGAGCTCAGATACGCAGTATTTT CASSYGSSDTQYF
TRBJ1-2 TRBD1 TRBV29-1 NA TGCAGCGTTGTAGGGGGCGCCGACTATGGCTACACCTTC CSVVGGADYGYTF
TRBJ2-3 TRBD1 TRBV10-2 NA TGCGCCAGCAGTGAGCCAAGGACAGGGTTAAGCACAGATACGCAGTATTTT CASSEPRTGLSTDTQYF
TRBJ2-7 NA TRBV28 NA TGTGCCAGCAGTTCGGCCGGGAACTCCTACGAGCAGTACTTC CASSSAGNSYEQYF
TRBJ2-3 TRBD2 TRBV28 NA TGTGCCAGCAGTTTAGGGCCTAGCGGGGTCGGTAGGTCGCAGTATTTT CASSLGPSGVGRSQYF
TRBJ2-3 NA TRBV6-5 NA TGTGCCAGCAGTTTCGCCTTCACAGATACGCAGTATTTT CASSFAFTDTQYF
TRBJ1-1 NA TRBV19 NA TGTGCCAGTAGTATCCTTCCACTGAACACTGAAGCTTTCTTT CASSILPLNTEAFF
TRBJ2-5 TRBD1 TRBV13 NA TGTGCCAGCACCCCCAGGGGGCCGGAGACCCAGTACTTC CASTPRGPETQYF
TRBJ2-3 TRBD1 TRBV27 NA TGTGCCAGCAGTTTATTATTCCGGACAGGGAGCACAGATACGCAGTATTTT CASSLLFRTGSTDTQYF
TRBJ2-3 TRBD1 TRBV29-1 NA TGCAGCTTAGACAGGGGGTTTAGCACAGATACGCAGTATTTT CSLDRGFSTDTQYF
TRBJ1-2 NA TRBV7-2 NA TGTGCCAGCAGCTTCGACATCTATGGCTACACCTTC CASSFDIYGYTF
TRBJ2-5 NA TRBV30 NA TGTGCCTGGAATGGGGGGCCCAAAGAGACCCAGTACTTC CAWNGGPKETQYF
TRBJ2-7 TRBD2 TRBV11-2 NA TGTGCCAGCAGCTTAATAGCGGGAGCCTACGAGCAGTACTTC CASSLIAGAYEQYF
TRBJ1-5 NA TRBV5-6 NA TGTGCCAGCAGCTTGAGTGGGGGGGGTCAGCCCCAGCATTTT CASSLSGGGQPQHF
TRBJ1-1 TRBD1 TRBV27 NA TGTGCCAGCAGCCAAACCTACAGGGGGGGGGACGCTTTCTTT CASSQTYRGGDAFF
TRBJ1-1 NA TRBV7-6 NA TGTGCCAGCAGCTTGGCGGATGACACTGAAGCTTTCTTT CASSLADDTEAFF
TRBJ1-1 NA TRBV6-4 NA TGTGCCAGCAGCTTTACAGCGAACACTGAAGCTTTCTTT CASSFTANTEAFF
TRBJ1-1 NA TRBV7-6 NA TGTGCCAGCAGCTTAGAGTGGCGTAGGGCGAACACTGAAGCTTTCTTT CASSLEWRRANTEAFF
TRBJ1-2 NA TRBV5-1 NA TGCGCCAGCAGCCCTCGGTTAGGAAACTATGGCTACACCTTC CASSPRLGNYGYTF
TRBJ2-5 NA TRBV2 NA TGTGCCAGCAGTGAACGGCGGGTCCAAGAGACCCAGTACTTC CASSERRVQETQYF
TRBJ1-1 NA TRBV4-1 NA TGCGCCAGCAGCCTTTCAGGGGCCCACACTGAAGCTTTCTTT CASSLSGAHTEAFF
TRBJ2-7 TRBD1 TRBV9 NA TGTGCCAGCAGCCCGACAGGGGCGGCGTACTACGAGCAGTACTTC CASSPTGAAYYEQYF
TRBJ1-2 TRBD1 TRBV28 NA TGTGCCAGCAGTTGGGACAGGGACTATGGCTACACCTTC CASSWDRDYGYTF